These 24 T cell receptor beta chains came from one sample sequenced in a study of blood T cell repertoires in COVID-19. Sequencing used immunoSEQ multiplex PCR; TCRdb keeps in-frame clones, though not all of them. The sample records around 160,000 clones, almost 85% being singletons. Sequenced sample: PBMCs or T cells enriched from blood (not recorded which). These receptors originate from a man between 50 and 59 years old who had recovered from COVID-19.

CDR3 nucleotides: TGTGCCAGCAGCTTAGGGAGAGATACGCAGTATTTT. Protein sequence: CASSLGRDTQYF. The chain couples TRBV11-2 to TRBJ2-3; no clear D gene. V was cut by 1 base and J by 5 bases, with 4 bases left in between. The germline gives CDR1 SGHAT, CDR2 FQNNGV. The CDR3 has 12 amino acids.

CDR3 nucleotides: TGTGCCAGCTCCGGCCGGGAAAATGAAAAACTGTTTTTT. It codes for CASSGRENEKLFF. J is TRBJ1-4 and V is TRBV18; D is undetermined. Trimming left V 6 bases short and J 5 bases short, with 10 bases between. The CDR3 spans 13 residues. CDR1 is KGHSH and CDR2 is LQKENI in the germline V gene.

The V and J genes are TRBV14 and TRBJ1-6; no clear D gene. Trimming pared 3 bases from V and 8 bases from J, leaving 11 bases between. Germline V gives CDR1 SGHDN, CDR2 FVKESK. The CDR3 extends over 14 amino acids. The CDR3 region has the DNA TGTGCCAGCAGCCAGGGAGGCACCCATTCACCCCTCCACTTT. This encodes CASSQGGTHSPLHF.

This clone was seen a handful of times. V usage is TRBV14 and J usage is TRBJ2-3; D perhaps matches TRBD2 (7 bases). The V end lost 4 bases, the J end lost 0 bases, and 17 bases lay between the germline ends. In germline, CDR1 is SGHDN, CDR2 FVKESK. The CDR3 covers 17 residues. The chain's CDR3 is CASSLLAGASSTDTQYF. DNA for the CDR3: TGTGCCAGCAGCCTTCTCGCGGGGGCCTCTAGCACAGATACGCAGTATTTT.

This clone has only one observation. This chain connects TRBV5-4 to TRBJ2-5, with 7 bases identical to TRBD2. The germline gives CDR1 SGHNT, CDR2 YYREEE (reference sequence). The length of the CDR3 is 12 residues. V was clipped by 5 bases and J by 4 bases; unmatched bases: 2. The CDR3 DNA is TGTGCCAGCAGTCCGGGAGGAGAGACCCAGTACTTC. This sequence encodes CASSPGGETQYF. Full variable domain (missing parts from reference TRBV5-4 and TRBJ2-5): ETGVTQSPTHLIKTRGQQVTLRCSSQSGHNTVSWYQQALGQGPQFIFQYYREEENGRGNFPPRFSGLQFPNYSSELNVNALELDDSALYLCASSPGGETQYFGPGTRLLVL.

This clone was detected only a few times. The chain employs TRBV18 and TRBJ1-1, with D possibly being TRBD1 (6 bases). The ends were cut back, 3 bases at V and 0 bases at J, with 11 bases in the middle. Germline V gene sequence: CDR1 KGHSH, CDR2 LQKENI. This CDR3 is built from 15 residues. CDR3 sequence reads: CASSPPTGVNTEAFF. Written as DNA, the CDR3 is TGTGCCAGCTCACCCCCGACAGGAGTGAACACTGAAGCTTTCTTT.

The V call is TRBV29-1, the J call TRBJ2-1; TRBD1 matches at 7 bases. Germline values: CDR1 SQVTM, CDR2 ANQGSEA. With V trimmed by 6 bases and J by 14 bases, 13 bases remained unmatched. The CDR3 totals 12 residues. This CDR3 reads CSVADPDRVEFF. In DNA, the CDR3 is TGCAGCGTAGCCGATCCCGACAGGGTAGAGTTCTTC.

J is TRBJ1-1 and V is TRBV5-1; a weak D match, TRBD1 (5 bases). V lost 2 bases, J lost 2 bases, and 10 bases lay in between. The CDR3 length is 14 residues. Per germline, CDR1 SGHRS and CDR2 YFSETQ. CDR3 DNA sequence: TGCGCCAGCAGCTTAACCCAGGGCAACACTGAAGCTTTCTTT. Its translation: CASSLTQGNTEAFF.

The chain combines TRBV29-1 with TRBJ1-4, with D maybe TRBD1 (6 bases). V was shortened by 5 bases and J by 4 bases, with 14 bases between the two germline ends. Germline loops: CDR1 SQVTM, CDR2 ANQGSEA. The CDR3 has 14 amino acids. The CDR3 spells CSVFTGRGNEKLFF. In DNA form, the CDR3 reads TGCAGCGTTTTTACAGGGAGGGGTAATGAAAAACTGTTTTTT.

This rearrangement joins TRBV29-1 to TRBJ2-1; D unresolved. The CDR3 extends over 12 amino acids. The V end lost 7 bases, the J end lost 5 bases, and 12 bases lay between the germline ends. In germline, CDR1 is SQVTM, CDR2 ANQGSEA. The CDR3 DNA sequence: TGCAGCGGACGGGTTCTAGACAATGAGCAGTTCTTC. Its protein product is CSGRVLDNEQFF.

V usage is TRBV5-1 and J usage is TRBJ1-6; 7 nucleotides line up with TRBD1. V lost 2 bases, J lost 5 bases, and 4 bases stayed unmatched. The CDR3 extends over 15 amino acids. Germline assignment: CDR1 SGHRS and CDR2 YFSETQ. CDR3 region: CASSFGTVNNSPLHF. CDR3 coding DNA: TGCGCCAGCAGCTTCGGGACAGTTAATAATTCACCCCTCCACTTT.

The chain combines TRBV3-1 (or the pseudogene TRBV3-2) with TRBJ2-7; a weak D match, TRBD1 (5 bases). The CDR3 length is 14 residues. Trimming stripped 4 bases from V and 5 bases from J, with 15 bases between. Germline CDR1 reads LGHDT; CDR2 reads YNNKEL (reference sequence). The CDR3 DNA reads TGTGCCAGCAGCCGAGTCCAGGACATCGACGAGCAGTACTTC. Its protein is CASSRVQDIDEQYF.

CDR3 in DNA: TGTGCCAGCAGCGACGGGACTAGCGGGAATAATGAGCAGTTCTTC. This sequence encodes CASSDGTSGNNEQFF. The rearrangement uses TRBV9 and TRBJ2-1; 13 bases match TRBD2. The CDR3 is 15 amino acids. The V segment lost 3 bases and the J segment 7 bases; nucleotides outside the gene matches: 4. The germline V gene encodes CDR1 SGDLS and CDR2 YYNGEE.

V usage is TRBV6-1 and J usage is TRBJ1-2; TRBD1 is a possible D gene (5 bases). V was clipped by 2 bases and J by 4 bases, with 11 bases between them. Germline CDR1 reads MNHNS; CDR2 reads SASEGT. The length of the CDR3 is 14 residues. The CDR3 nucleotides are TGTGCCAGCAGTGAACGGGCAGGGATCTATGGCTACACCTTC. It translates to CASSERAGIYGYTF.

The V gene is TRBV5-1, the J gene TRBJ2-3; TRBD2 matches at 9 bases. The CDR3 consists of 15 residues. The trim removed 2 bases at V and 4 bases at J, leaving 5 bases unmatched. Germline CDR1 reads SGHRS; CDR2 reads YFSETQ. The CDR3 spells CASSFAGGQPDTQYF. The DNA for the CDR3 is TGCGCCAGCAGCTTCGCGGGGGGGCAGCCAGATACGCAGTATTTT.

The genes are TRBV5-1 and TRBJ2-7, with D possibly matching TRBD1 (6 bases). V was shortened by 4 bases and J by 4 bases, with 18 bases between the two germline ends. Germline V lookup: CDR1 SGHRS, CDR2 YFSETQ. The CDR3 loop spans 15 amino acids. CDR3: CASSPTGQGVYEQYF. CDR3 sequence (DNA): TGCGCCAGCAGCCCAACGGGACAAGGGGTTTACGAGCAGTACTTC.

This chain uses TRBV4-1 with TRBJ2-1; 10 nucleotides align to TRBD1. The CDR3 extends over 16 amino acids. The ends lost 3 bases at V and 3 bases at J; junction bases unmatched: 5. Germline assignment: CDR1 MGHRA and CDR2 YSYEKL. This chain's CDR3 is CASSQPRDRGYNEQFF. CDR3 sequence (DNA): TGCGCCAGCAGCCAGCCCCGGGACAGGGGCTACAATGAGCAGTTCTTC.

The CDR3 loop reads CASSDHNRGNGYTF. The DNA for the CDR3 is TGTGCCAGCAGTGACCATAACAGGGGGAATGGCTACACCTTC. The chain is built from TRBV6-4 and TRBJ1-2; TRBD1 matches 8 bases. J lost 6 bases, V lost 2 bases, and 5 bases had no gene match. This CDR3 has 14 residues. The germline V gene encodes CDR1 MRHNA and CDR2 SNTAGT.

The V and J genes are TRBV9 and TRBJ1-2; TRBD1 aligns across 12 bases. The CDR3 sequence is 14 residues long. The J segment lost 7 bases and the V segment lost 4 bases, leaving 5 bases of the junction unmatched. Looked up from germline, CDR1 is SGDLS and CDR2 is YYNGEE. CDR3 nucleotide sequence: TGTGCCAGCAGCACTGGGACAGGGGGCCTTGGCTACACCTTC. This codes for CASSTGTGGLGYTF.

The V and J genes are TRBV5-1 and TRBJ2-7, with 15 bases aligning to TRBD2. Germline V gives CDR1 SGHRS, CDR2 YFSETQ. This CDR3 has 17 amino acids. V lost 3 bases and J lost 3; bases outside the gene matches: 7. The CDR3 reads CASSSGLAGGSSYEQYF. In DNA form, the CDR3 reads TGCGCCAGCAGCTCCGGACTAGCGGGAGGGTCAAGCTACGAGCAGTACTTC.

The gene calls are TRBV5-1 and TRBJ1-3, with D perhaps TRBD1 (6 bases). V dropped 7 bases and J dropped 2 bases, with 16 bases sitting between them. The CDR3 length is 15 residues. Per germline, CDR1 SGHRS and CDR2 YFSETQ. The CDR3 loop is CASGPTGSPGNTIYF. The CDR3 DNA sequence: TGCGCCAGCGGCCCTACAGGGAGTCCTGGAAACACCATATATTTT.

V and J are TRBV7-9 and TRBJ1-6, with 7 positions matching TRBD1. Trimming removed 5 bases from V and 3 bases from J; junction bases left unmatched: 13. Germline V gene lookup returns CDR1 SEHNR and CDR2 FQNEAQ (reference sequence). This CDR3 is 18 amino acids long. In DNA, the CDR3 is TGTGCCAGCAGCACCCCTAGGCTAGGGGGCGGCTATAATTCACCCCTCCACTTT. Its translation: CASSTPRLGGGYNSPLHF.

This sequence joins TRBV4-1 and TRBJ2-2; D may be TRBD2 (6 bases). Looked up from germline, CDR1 is MGHRA and CDR2 is YSYEKL. Trimming shortened V by 0 bases and J by 3 bases, and 14 bases separated the two germline ends. The length of the CDR3 is 17 residues. The chain's CDR3 is CASSQDLPGLYTGELFF. DNA for the CDR3: TGCGCCAGCAGCCAAGATCTTCCGGGACTCTACACCGGGGAGCTGTTTTTT.

The chain employs TRBV2 and TRBJ1-2, with 9 positions matching TRBD1. The germline gives CDR1 SNHLY, CDR2 FYNNEI. This CDR3 is 15 amino acids long. Losses at the gene ends were 0 bases for V and 7 bases for J; bases not matched to a gene: 6. The CDR3 nucleotides read TGTGCCAGCAGTGAAGCGCGAGGACAGGGGTCTGGCTACACCTTC. It encodes CASSEARGQGSGYTF.